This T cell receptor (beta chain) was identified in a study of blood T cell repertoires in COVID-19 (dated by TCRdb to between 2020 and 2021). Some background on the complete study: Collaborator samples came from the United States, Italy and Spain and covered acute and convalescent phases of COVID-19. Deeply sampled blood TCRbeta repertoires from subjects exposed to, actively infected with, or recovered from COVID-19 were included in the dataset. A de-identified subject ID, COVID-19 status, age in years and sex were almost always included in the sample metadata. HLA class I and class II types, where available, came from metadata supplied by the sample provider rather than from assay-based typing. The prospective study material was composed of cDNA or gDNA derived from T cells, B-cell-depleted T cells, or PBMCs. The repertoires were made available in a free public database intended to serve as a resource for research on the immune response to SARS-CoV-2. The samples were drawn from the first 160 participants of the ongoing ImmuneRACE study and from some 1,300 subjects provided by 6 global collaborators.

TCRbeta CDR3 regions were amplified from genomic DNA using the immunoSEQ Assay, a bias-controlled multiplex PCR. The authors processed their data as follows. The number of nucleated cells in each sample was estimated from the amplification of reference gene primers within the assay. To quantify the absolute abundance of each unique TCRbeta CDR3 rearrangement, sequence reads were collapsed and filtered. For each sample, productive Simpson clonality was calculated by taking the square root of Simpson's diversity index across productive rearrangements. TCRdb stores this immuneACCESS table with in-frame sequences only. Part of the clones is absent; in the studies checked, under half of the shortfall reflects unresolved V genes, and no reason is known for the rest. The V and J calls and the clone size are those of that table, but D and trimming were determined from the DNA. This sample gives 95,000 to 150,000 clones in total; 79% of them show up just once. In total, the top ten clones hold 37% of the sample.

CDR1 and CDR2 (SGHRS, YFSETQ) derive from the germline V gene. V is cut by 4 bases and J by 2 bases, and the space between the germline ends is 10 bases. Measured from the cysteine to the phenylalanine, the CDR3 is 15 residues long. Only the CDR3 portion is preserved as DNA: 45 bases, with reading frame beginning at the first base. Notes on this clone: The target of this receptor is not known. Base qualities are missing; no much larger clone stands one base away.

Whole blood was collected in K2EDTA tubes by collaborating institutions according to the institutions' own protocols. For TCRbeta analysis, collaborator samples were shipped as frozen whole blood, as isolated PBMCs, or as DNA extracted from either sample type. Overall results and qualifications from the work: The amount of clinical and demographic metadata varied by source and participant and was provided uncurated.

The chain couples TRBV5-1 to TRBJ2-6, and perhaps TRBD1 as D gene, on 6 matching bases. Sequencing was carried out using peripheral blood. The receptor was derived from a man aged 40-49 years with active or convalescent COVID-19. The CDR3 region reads CASSLGGTGANVLTF. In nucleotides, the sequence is TGCGCCAGCAGCCTTGGGGGCACTGGGGCCAACGTCCTGACTTTC. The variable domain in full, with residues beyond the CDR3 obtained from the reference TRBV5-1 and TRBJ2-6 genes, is KAGVTQTPRYLIKTRGQQVTLSCSPISGHRSVSWYQQTPGQGLQFLFEYFSETQRNKGNFPGRFSGRQFSNSRSEMNVSTLELGDSALYLCASSLGGTGANVLTFGAGSRLTVL.